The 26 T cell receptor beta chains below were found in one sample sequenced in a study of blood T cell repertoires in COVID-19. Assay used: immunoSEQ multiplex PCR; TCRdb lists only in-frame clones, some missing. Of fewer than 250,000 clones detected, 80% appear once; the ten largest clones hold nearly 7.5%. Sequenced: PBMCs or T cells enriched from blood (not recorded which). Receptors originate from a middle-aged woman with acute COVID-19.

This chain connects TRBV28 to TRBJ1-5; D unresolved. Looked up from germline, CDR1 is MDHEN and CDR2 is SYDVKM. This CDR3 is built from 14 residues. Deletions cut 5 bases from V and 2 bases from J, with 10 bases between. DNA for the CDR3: TGTGCCAGCAGTCTCGAGGCGGGCAATCAGCCCCAGCATTTT. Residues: CASSLEAGNQPQHF.

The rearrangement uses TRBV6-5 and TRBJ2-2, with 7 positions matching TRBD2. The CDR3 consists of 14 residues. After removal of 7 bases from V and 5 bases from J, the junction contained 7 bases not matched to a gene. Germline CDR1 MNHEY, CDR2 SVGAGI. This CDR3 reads CASTNPGGTGELFF. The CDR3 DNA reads TGTGCCAGCACCAACCCCGGGGGGACCGGGGAGCTGTTTTTT.

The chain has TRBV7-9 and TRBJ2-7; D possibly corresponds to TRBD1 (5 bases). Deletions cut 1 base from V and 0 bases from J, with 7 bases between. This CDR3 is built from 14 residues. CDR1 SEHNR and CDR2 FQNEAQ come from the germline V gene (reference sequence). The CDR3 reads CASSLGGNSYEQYF. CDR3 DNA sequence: TGTGCCAGCAGCTTAGGGGGCAACTCCTACGAGCAGTACTTC.

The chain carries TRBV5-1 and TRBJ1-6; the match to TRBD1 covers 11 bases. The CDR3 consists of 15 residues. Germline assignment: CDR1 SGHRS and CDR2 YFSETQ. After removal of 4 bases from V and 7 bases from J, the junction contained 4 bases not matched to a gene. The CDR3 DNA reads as TGCGCCAGCAGCGTAGGGACAGGGGGAAATTCACCCCTCCACTTT. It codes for CASSVGTGGNSPLHF.

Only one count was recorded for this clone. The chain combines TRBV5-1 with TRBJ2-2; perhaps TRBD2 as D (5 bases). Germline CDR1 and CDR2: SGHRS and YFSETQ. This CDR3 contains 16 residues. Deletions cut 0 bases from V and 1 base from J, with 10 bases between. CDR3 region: CASSLDGSGNTGELFF. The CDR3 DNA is TGCGCCAGCAGCTTGGATGGGAGCGGGAACACCGGGGAGCTGTTTTTT.

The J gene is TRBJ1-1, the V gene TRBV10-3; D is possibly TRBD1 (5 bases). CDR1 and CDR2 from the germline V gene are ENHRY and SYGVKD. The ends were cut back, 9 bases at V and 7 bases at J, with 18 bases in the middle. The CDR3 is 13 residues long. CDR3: CAMRGRGYGEAFF. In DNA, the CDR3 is TGTGCCATGCGTGGACGGGGGTATGGTGAAGCTTTCTTT.

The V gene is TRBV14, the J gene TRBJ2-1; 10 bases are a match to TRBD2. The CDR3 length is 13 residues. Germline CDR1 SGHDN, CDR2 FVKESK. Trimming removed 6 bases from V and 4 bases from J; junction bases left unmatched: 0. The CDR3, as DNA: TGTGCCAGCAGGGGACTAGCGTACAATGAGCAGTTCTTC. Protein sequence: CASRGLAYNEQFF.

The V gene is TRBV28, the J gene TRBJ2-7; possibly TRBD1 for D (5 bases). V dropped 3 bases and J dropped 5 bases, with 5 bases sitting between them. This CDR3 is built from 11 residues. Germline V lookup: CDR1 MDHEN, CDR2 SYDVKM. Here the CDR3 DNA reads TGTGCCAGCAGTTTCAGGGACGAGCAGTACTTC. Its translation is CASSFRDEQYF.

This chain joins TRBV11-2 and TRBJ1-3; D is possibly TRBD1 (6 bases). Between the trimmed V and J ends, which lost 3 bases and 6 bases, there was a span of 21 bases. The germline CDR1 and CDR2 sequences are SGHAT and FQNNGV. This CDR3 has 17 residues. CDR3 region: CASSLRERTDGVNTIYF. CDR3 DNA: TGTGCCAGCAGCTTGCGAGAAAGGACAGATGGGGTAAACACCATATATTTT.

CDR3 nucleotides: TGTGCCAGCAGCCCCCGGACTAGCGAGAACAATGAGCAGTTCTTC. Translating gives CASSPRTSENNEQFF. This sequence joins TRBV14 and TRBJ2-1, with 9 positions matching TRBD2. This CDR3 is built from 15 residues. From germline, CDR1 is SGHDN and CDR2 FVKESK. With V trimmed by 4 bases and J by 5 bases, 6 bases remained unmatched.

Written as DNA, the CDR3 is TGTGCCAGCAGGGGGGAAGGGACAGGGTGGCAGCCCCAGCATTTT. This translates into CASRGEGTGWQPQHF. The chain is built from TRBV2 and TRBJ1-5, with TRBD1 matching 9 bases. The CDR3 contains 15 residues. CDR1 and CDR2 (germline): SNHLY, FYNNEI. With 6 bases clipped from V and 7 bases from J, the junction kept 10 bases outside the gene matches.

The CDR3 region is CASGVGGSSSGNTIYF. The CDR3 nucleotides read TGTGCCAGCGGAGTGGGAGGGAGCAGCTCTGGAAACACCATATATTTT. The chain is built from TRBV5-4 and TRBJ1-3; D is unclear. Trimming pared 7 bases from V and 0 bases from J, leaving 17 bases between. The CDR3 is 16 residues long. Per germline, CDR1 SGHNT and CDR2 YYREEE (reference sequence).

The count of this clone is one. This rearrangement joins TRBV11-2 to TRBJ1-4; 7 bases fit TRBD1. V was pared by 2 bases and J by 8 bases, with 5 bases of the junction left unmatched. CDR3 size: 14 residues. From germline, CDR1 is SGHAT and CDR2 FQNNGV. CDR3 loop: CASSLQGEQEKLFF. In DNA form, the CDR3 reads TGTGCCAGCAGCTTACAGGGGGAGCAAGAAAAACTGTTTTTT.

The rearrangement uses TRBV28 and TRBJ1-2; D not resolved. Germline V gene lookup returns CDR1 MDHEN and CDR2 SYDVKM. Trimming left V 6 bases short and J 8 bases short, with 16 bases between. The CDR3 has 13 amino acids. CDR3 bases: TGTGCCAGCAGCAGCGTTATAACTTTAGGCTACACCTTC. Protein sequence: CASSSVITLGYTF.

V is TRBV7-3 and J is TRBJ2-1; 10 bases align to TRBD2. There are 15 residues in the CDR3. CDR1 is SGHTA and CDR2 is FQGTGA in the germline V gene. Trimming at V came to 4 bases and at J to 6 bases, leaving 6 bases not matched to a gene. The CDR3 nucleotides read TGTGCCAGCAGCTGGAGCGGGGGGGCCTCCAATGAGCAGTTCTTC. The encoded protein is CASSWSGGASNEQFF.

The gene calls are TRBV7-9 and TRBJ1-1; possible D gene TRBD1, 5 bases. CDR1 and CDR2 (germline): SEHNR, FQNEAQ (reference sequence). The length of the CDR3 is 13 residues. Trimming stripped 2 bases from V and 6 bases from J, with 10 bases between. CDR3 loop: CASSLSGGAEAFF. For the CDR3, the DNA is TGTGCCAGCAGCTTATCCGGGGGGGCTGAAGCTTTCTTT.

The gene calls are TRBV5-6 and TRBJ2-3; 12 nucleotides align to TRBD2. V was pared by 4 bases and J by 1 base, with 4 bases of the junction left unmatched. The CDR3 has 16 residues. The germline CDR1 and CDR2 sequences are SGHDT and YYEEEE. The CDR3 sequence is CASSRRLAGGTDTQYF. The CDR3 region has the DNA TGTGCCAGCAGCCGGCGACTAGCGGGGGGCACAGATACGCAGTATTTT.

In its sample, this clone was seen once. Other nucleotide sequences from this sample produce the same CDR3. The CDR3 is CASSQDGTSHNEQFF. In nucleotides, the CDR3 is TGCGCCAGCAGCCAAGACGGGACTAGCCACAATGAGCAGTTCTTC. The chain is built from TRBV4-3 and TRBJ2-1; the match to TRBD2 covers 9 bases. The trim removed 0 bases at V and 5 bases at J, leaving 2 bases unmatched. Germline-derived CDR1 and CDR2 are LGHNA and YSLEER. The CDR3 sequence is 15 residues long.

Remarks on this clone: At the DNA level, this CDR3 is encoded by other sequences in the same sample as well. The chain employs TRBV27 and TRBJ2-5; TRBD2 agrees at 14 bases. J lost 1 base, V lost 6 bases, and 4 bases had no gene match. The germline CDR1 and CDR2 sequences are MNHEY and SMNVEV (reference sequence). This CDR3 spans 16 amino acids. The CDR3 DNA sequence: TGTGCCAGCAGAGGACTAGCGGGAGGTATCCAAGAGACCCAGTACTTC. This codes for CASRGLAGGIQETQYF.

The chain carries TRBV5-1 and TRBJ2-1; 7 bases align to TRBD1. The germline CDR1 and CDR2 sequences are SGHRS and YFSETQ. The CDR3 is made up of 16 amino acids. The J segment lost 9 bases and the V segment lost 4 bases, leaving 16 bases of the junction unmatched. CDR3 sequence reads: CASSPQQGQPAGEQFF. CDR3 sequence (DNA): TGCGCCAGCAGCCCTCAACAGGGGCAGCCCGCCGGTGAGCAGTTCTTC.

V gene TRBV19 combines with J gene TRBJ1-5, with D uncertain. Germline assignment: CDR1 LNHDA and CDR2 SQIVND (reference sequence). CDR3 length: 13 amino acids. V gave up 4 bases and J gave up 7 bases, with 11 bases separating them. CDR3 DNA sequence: TGTGCCAGTAGTAAGTTGGCGGGGCAGCCCCAGCATTTT. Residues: CASSKLAGQPQHF.

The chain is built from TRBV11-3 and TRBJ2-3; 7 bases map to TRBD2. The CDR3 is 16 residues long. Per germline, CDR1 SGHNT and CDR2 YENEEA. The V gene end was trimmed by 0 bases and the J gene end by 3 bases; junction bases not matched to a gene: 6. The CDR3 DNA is TGTGCCAGCAGCTTAGAGGGCCGGGAGGAAACAGATACGCAGTATTTT. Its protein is CASSLEGREETDTQYF.

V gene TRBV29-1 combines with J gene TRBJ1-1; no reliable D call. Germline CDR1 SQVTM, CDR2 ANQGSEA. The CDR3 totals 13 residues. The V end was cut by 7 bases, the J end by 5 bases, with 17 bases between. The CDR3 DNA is TGCAGCGCCGATGTTGGGGAGTGGACTGAAGCTTTCTTT. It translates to CSADVGEWTEAFF.

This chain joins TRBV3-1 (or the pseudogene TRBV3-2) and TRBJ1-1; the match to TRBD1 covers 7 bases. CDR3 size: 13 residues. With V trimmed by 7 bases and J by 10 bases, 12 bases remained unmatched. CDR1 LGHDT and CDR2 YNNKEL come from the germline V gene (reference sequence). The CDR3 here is CASTSHRGPVAFF. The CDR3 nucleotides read TGTGCCAGCACCTCACACAGGGGCCCTGTAGCTTTCTTT.

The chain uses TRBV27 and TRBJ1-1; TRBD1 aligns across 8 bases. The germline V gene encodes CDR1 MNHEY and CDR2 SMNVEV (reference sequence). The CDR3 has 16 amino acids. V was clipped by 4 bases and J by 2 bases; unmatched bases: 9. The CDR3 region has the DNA TGTGCCAGCAGTTCCCCCCGACAGGGGATAAACACTGAAGCTTTCTTT. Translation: CASSSPRQGINTEAFF.

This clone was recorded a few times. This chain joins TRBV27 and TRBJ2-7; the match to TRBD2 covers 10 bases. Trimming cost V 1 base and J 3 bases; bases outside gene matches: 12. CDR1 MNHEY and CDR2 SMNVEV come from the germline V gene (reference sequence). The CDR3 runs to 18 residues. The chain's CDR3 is CASSLFPAASGSIYEQYF. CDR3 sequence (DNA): TGTGCCAGCAGTTTATTCCCCGCGGCTAGCGGGAGCATCTACGAGCAGTACTTC.